Given below is one TCR beta chain in context. Its matching antigen is unknown. The data were obtained in a study of blood T cells in healthy people across ages. Points from the study as a whole: TCR beta diversity tracked closely with naive T cell percentage. Unknown CMV status may confound age-related changes in expanded clones.

It was with a sample-barcoded 5' primer and a J-beta primer mix that a second PCR of roughly 7 to 12 cycles was run. Researchers report that a template-switch adaptor with 12 random nucleotides tagged each cDNA molecule. Via MiXCR, TCRdb re-called the 5' RACE reads, giving one row per CDR3 protein. Of approximately 1.5 million distinct CDR3 sequences listed, less than 45% are singletons. V was trimmed by 5 bases and J by 5 bases, leaving 24 bases between them. Per germline, CDR1 MNHEY and CDR2 SVGAGI. CDR3 length equals 17 residues. Donors each provided about 10 milliliters of peripheral blood. Sequencing used blood. The clonotype originates from a young woman in good health. V gene TRBV6-5 combines with J gene TRBJ1-1, with D possibly being TRBD1 (6 bases). CDR3 nucleotide sequence: TGTGCCAGCAGTAACCCCACAGGGTTCGGATTCGTTACTGAAGCTTTCTTT. It yields the protein CASSNPTGFGFVTEAFF.